This passage covers 29 T cell receptor beta chains from one sample sequenced in a study of CD8+CD57+ T cells in acquired aplastic anemia. CDR3 and TCR beta VDJ profiling relied on genomic DNA as the template. TCRdb redid the calling of the reads with MiXCR, one entry per CDR3 protein. The repertoire includes 200,000 or so distinct CDR3 sequences, under 70% of them detected once, and 35% to 55% sits in the top ten. Sequenced material: sorted CD4+, CD8+, or CD8+CD57+ T cells (not recorded which) from PBMCs. All receptors come from a human donor with severe aplastic anemia or a healthy control (not recorded which).

This clonotype was recorded many times. The chain joins TRBV5-6 to TRBJ2-1; weak D call: TRBD2 (6 bases). The CDR3 is 16 residues long. Trimming stripped 0 bases from V and 9 bases from J, with 19 bases between. Per the germline V gene, CDR1 is SGHDT and CDR2 is YYEEEE. As DNA, the CDR3 is TGTGCCAGCAGCTTGGCTAGCGCAGGGATTTTGGGTGAGCAGTTCTTC. It yields the protein CASSLASAGILGEQFF.

This chain links TRBV7-2 with TRBJ2-7; 10 nucleotides line up with TRBD1. The germline V gene has CDR1 SGHTA and CDR2 FQGNSA. V trimming: 5 bases; J trimming: 2 bases; junction bases outside the gene matches: 6. The CDR3 length is 15 residues. This CDR3 is CASSPEGQGTYEQYF. DNA of the CDR3: TGTGCCAGCAGCCCCGAGGGACAGGGGACCTACGAGCAGTACTTC.

The rearrangement links TRBV19 to TRBJ1-1; no clear D. Trimming left V 3 bases short and J 0 bases short, with 8 bases between. CDR1 is LNHDA, CDR2 SQIVND, per germline (reference sequence). The CDR3 totals 14 residues. In nucleotides, the CDR3 is TGTGCCAGTAGTATGGGAGGGTTGAACACTGAAGCTTTCTTT. Residues: CASSMGGLNTEAFF.

The J gene is TRBJ2-7, the V gene TRBV6-5, with D possibly matching TRBD1 (5 bases). The CDR3 extends over 13 amino acids. With 8 bases removed from V and 6 bases from J, the gap between germline ends came to 17 bases. The germline CDR1 and CDR2 sequences are MNHEY and SVGAGI. DNA for the CDR3: TGTGCCAGCGGGGCTACATATTTCCCCGAGCAGTACTTC. This codes for CASGATYFPEQYF.

Details on this clonotype: This CDR3 is missing its conserved last phenylalanine or tryptophan, likely due to a read error. The CDR3 nucleotides are TGTGCCAGTAGTATAAGGAACACTGAAGCTTTCTCT. Translating it yields CASSIRNTEAFS. The V call is TRBV19, the J call TRBJ1-1, with D hard to call. This CDR3 comprises 12 residues. Trimming shortened V by 2 bases and J by 1 base, and 2 bases separated the two germline ends. Germline V CDR1 and CDR2: LNHDA, SQIVND (reference sequence).

The chain has TRBV19 and TRBJ2-1; TRBD2 might be the D (5 bases). V lost 4 bases, J lost 8 bases, and 12 bases lay in between. Germline V gene lookup returns CDR1 LNHDA and CDR2 SQIVND (reference sequence). CDR3 length: 13 amino acids. CDR3 region: CASSSRSGYEQFF. The DNA for the CDR3 is TGTGCCAGTAGTAGCCGTTCGGGGTATGAGCAGTTCTTC.

The J gene is TRBJ1-6, the V gene TRBV10-3; D possibly corresponds to TRBD1 (6 bases). V gave up 6 bases and J gave up 8 bases, with 23 bases separating them. Per germline, CDR1 ENHRY and CDR2 SYGVKD. CDR3 length: 17 amino acids. The CDR3 protein is CAISSPNTGITDSPLHF. In nucleotides, the CDR3 is TGTGCCATCAGCTCGCCTAATACAGGGATAACGGATTCACCCCTCCACTTT.

The V and J genes are TRBV5-1 and TRBJ2-1, with a weak D call TRBD2 (5 bases). Per germline, CDR1 SGHRS and CDR2 YFSETQ. V was pared by 0 bases and J by 2 bases, with 12 bases between. The CDR3 is 16 residues long. In nucleotides, the CDR3 is TGCGCCAGCAGCTTGGGGTGGGAGCCCCCCTACAATGAGCAGTTCTTC. Encoded protein: CASSLGWEPPYNEQFF.

This clonotype was observed many times. The rearrangement links TRBV6-6 to TRBJ2-1; a possible D gene is TRBD1 (5 bases). The CDR3 length is 15 residues. Deletions cut 6 bases from V and 3 bases from J, with 15 bases between. Germline assignment: CDR1 MNHNY and CDR2 SVGAGI (reference sequence). The CDR3 loop reads CASSRIRALYNEQFF. The CDR3 DNA sequence: TGTGCCAGCAGCCGCATCAGGGCCCTCTACAATGAGCAGTTCTTC.

The V gene is TRBV4-3, the J gene TRBJ2-3; 8 positions match TRBD1. The CDR3 contains 16 residues. Trimming took 1 base from V and 4 from J; bases not matched to a gene: 7. Germline V gene data show CDR1 as LGHNA and CDR2 as YSLEER. CDR3 protein: CASSQGTGTGADTQYF. In DNA, the CDR3 is TGCGCCAGCAGCCAAGGGACCGGGACAGGCGCAGATACGCAGTATTTT.

The V call is TRBV19, the J call TRBJ2-5, with a tentative D call TRBD2 (6 bases). Trimming took 3 bases from V and 9 from J, leaving 23 bases between them. The CDR3 covers 16 residues. Germline CDR1 and CDR2: LNHDA and SQIVND (reference sequence). CDR3 protein: CASSITPGDWGQPQYF. For the CDR3, the DNA is TGTGCCAGTAGTATCACGCCGGGGGATTGGGGTCAGCCCCAGTACTTC.

There are a few counts of this clonotype. The rearrangement uses TRBV7-2 and TRBJ1-5; unclear D gene. V gave up 2 bases and J gave up 2 bases, with 4 bases separating them. Germline values: CDR1 SGHTA, CDR2 FQGNSA. The CDR3 consists of 13 residues. The CDR3 loop reads CASSLRGNQPQHF. CDR3 nucleotides: TGTGCCAGCAGCTTACGAGGCAATCAGCCCCAGCATTTT.

This clonotype has just one count. Since a much larger clone is just one base distant, this may be a read error. The CDR3 does not close with the conserved phenylalanine or tryptophan, likely indicating a read error. V gene TRBV27 combines with J gene TRBJ1-2; 11 bases fit TRBD1. Germline V gives CDR1 MNHEY, CDR2 SMNVEV (reference sequence). The V and J ends lost 2 bases and 2 bases, in that order; junction bases with no gene match: 4. The CDR3 has 16 residues. The CDR3 is CASSLRTGGGNYGYTV. CDR3 nucleotides: TGTGCCAGCAGTTTACGGACAGGGGGCGGGAACTATGGCTACACCGTC.

The rearrangement joins TRBV9 to TRBJ2-3, with D unclear. Germline V gene sequence: CDR1 SGDLS, CDR2 YYNGEE. Trimming removed 0 bases from V and 3 bases from J, with 2 bases in between. This CDR3 is built from 12 residues. The CDR3 protein is CASSVETDTQYF. DNA for the CDR3: TGTGCCAGCAGCGTAGAAACAGATACGCAGTATTTT. The whole variable domain, remainder taken from reference TRBV9 and TRBJ2-3, is DSGVTQTPKHLITATGQRVTLRCSPRSGDLSVYWYQQSLDQGLQFLIQYYNGEERAKGNILERFSAQQFPDLHSELNLSSLELGDSALYFCASSVETDTQYFGPGTRLTVL.

As to this clonotype: A read error may explain this, as a much larger clone is one base away. The chain recombines TRBV5-4 with TRBJ2-2; possibly TRBD2 for D (7 bases). Germline V gives CDR1 SGHNT, CDR2 YYREEE (reference sequence). The CDR3 totals 13 residues. The CDR3 region has the DNA TGTGCCAGCAGCTTCGCGGGGGCCGGGGAGCTGTTGTTT. It encodes CASSFAGAGELLF. Based on the CDR3 plus reference TRBV5-4 and TRBJ2-2, the full variable domain is ETGVTQSPTHLIKTRGQQVTLRCSSQSGHNTVSWYQQALGQGPQFIFQYYREEENGRGNFPPRFSGLQFPNYSSELNVNALELDDSALYLCASSFAGAGELLFGEGSRLTVL.

Details on this clonotype: Without the conserved terminal phenylalanine or tryptophan, this CDR3 likely stems from a read error. No DNA is shown, since the ends of the CDR3 on it are uncertain; the CDR3 is the one TCRdb lists. The chain uses TRBV20-1 and TRBJ2-5; TRBD1, as called in the table, went unchecked against the DNA. The germline V gene has CDR1 DFQATT and CDR2 SNEGSKA (reference sequence). The CDR3 contains 9 residues when both ends are counted. CDR3 loop: CSVTFGQPP.

The chain recombines TRBV20-1 with TRBJ1-1, with 9 positions matching TRBD1. The CDR3 length is 12 residues. With V trimmed by 5 bases and J by 8 bases, 6 bases remained unmatched. CDR1 and CDR2 from the germline V gene are DFQATT and SNEGSKA (reference sequence). CDR3 sequence: CSARTGGREAFF. The CDR3, as DNA: TGCAGTGCTCGAACAGGGGGCAGGGAAGCTTTCTTT.

The rearrangement uses TRBV5-1 and TRBJ1-2; 7 bases map to TRBD1. J lost 4 bases, V lost 4 bases, and 7 bases had no gene match. Germline V gives CDR1 SGHRS, CDR2 YFSETQ. The CDR3 has 14 amino acids. CDR3 sequence reads: CASSIGQDRYGYTF. In nucleotides, the CDR3 is TGCGCCAGCAGCATCGGACAGGACCGCTATGGCTACACCTTC.

The chain employs TRBV20-1 and TRBJ2-1; 10 nucleotides agree with TRBD2. The CDR3 consists of 15 residues. J lost 7 bases, V lost 6 bases, and 12 bases had no gene match. Per the germline V gene, CDR1 is DFQATT and CDR2 is SNEGSKA (reference sequence). The CDR3 coding sequence is TGCAGTGCCCGTGGGGCTAGCGGGAGATTGAATGAGCAGTTCTTC. It yields the protein CSARGASGRLNEQFF.

The chain recombines TRBV20-1 with TRBJ1-1; a weak D match, TRBD1 (6 bases). This CDR3 region has 12 residues. The V gene's germline CDR1 is DFQATT and CDR2 SNEGSKA (reference sequence). V shed 8 bases and J shed 2 bases, with 12 bases lying between them. The CDR3 DNA is TGCAGTCTAGGGACACCAAACACTGAAGCTTTCTTT. Protein sequence: CSLGTPNTEAFF.

For this clonotype: A read error may produce the germline difference seen at one junction end. The rearrangement uses TRBV9 and TRBJ1-1; TRBD1 is a possible D gene (5 bases). Germline assignment: CDR1 SGDLS and CDR2 YYNGEE. This CDR3 is 16 amino acids long. The CDR3 DNA is TGCGCCAGCAGCGAGTCAATAGTGGGGCAGAGCACTGAAGCTTTCTTT. Protein product: CASSESIVGQSTEAFF. The variable domain in full, completed from reference TRBV9 and TRBJ1-1, reads DSGVTQTPKHLITATGQRVTLRCSPRSGDLSVYWYQQSLDQGLQFLIQYYNGEERAKGNILERFSAQQFPDLHSELNLSSLELGDSALYFCASSESIVGQSTEAFFGQGTRLTVV.

The gene calls are TRBV20-1 and TRBJ2-7; 8 bases agree with TRBD1. V was clipped by 2 bases and J by 5 bases; unmatched bases: 5. Germline values: CDR1 DFQATT, CDR2 SNEGSKA (reference sequence). This CDR3 contains 13 residues. CDR3 sequence reads: CSARRDRGHEQYF. CDR3 DNA: TGCAGTGCTAGACGCGACAGGGGCCACGAGCAGTACTTC.

V is TRBV7-9 and J is TRBJ1-1, with TRBD1 as a possible D gene (6 bases). V was trimmed by 5 bases and J by 1 base, leaving 11 bases between them. Germline CDR1 and CDR2: SEHNR and FQNEAQ (reference sequence). This CDR3 contains 14 residues. CDR3 bases: TGTGCCAGCAGCACCACAGGGCCGAACACTGAAGCTTTCTTT. Encoded protein: CASSTTGPNTEAFF.

The V and J genes are TRBV6-5 and TRBJ1-4; no definite D call. CDR1 and CDR2 from the germline V gene are MNHEY and SVGAGI. The CDR3 is made up of 15 amino acids. Trimming stripped 3 bases from V and 8 bases from J, with 16 bases between. The CDR3 here is CASSYDQQSHEKLFF. Here the CDR3 DNA reads TGTGCCAGCAGTTATGACCAGCAGTCACACGAAAAACTGTTTTTT.

This chain links TRBV15 with TRBJ1-1; D uncertain. CDR1 and CDR2 (germline): LNHNV, YYDKDF (reference sequence). The CDR3 length is 12 residues. Trimming cost V 3 bases and J 5 bases, with 7 bases left between them. CDR3 sequence: CATSSVKTEAFF. The CDR3 coding sequence is TGTGCCACCAGCAGTGTAAAGACTGAAGCTTTCTTT.

With respect to this clonotype: The junction departs from germline at one end; a sequencing error may be responsible. The V call is TRBV9, the J call TRBJ2-1; possible D gene TRBD2, 6 bases. The CDR3 covers 16 residues. CDR1 and CDR2 (germline): SGDLS, YYNGEE. DNA for the CDR3: TGTGCCAGCAGCGTCAGCCCCCGGGACTCGAGAGGTGAGCGGTTCTTC. Encoded protein: CASSVSPRDSRGERFF. The full variable domain, in which reference TRBV9 and TRBJ2-1 provide the parts outside the CDR3, is DSGVTQTPKHLITATGQRVTLRCSPRSGDLSVYWYQQSLDQGLQFLIQYYNGEERAKGNILERFSAQQFPDLHSELNLSSLELGDSALYFCASSVSPRDSRGERFFGPGTRLTVL.

This clonotype showed up many times. The genes are TRBV6-5 and TRBJ2-7; TRBD2 matches 7 bases. J gave up 5 bases and V 1 base, and 5 bases lay outside the gene matches. Germline lookup yields CDR1 MNHEY and CDR2 SVGAGI. The CDR3 contains 14 residues. CDR3 residues: CASSYYPTSDEQYF. In nucleotides, the CDR3 is TGTGCCAGCAGTTACTATCCTACTAGCGACGAGCAGTACTTC.

This clonotype appeared a single time. The genes are TRBV2 and TRBJ2-1, with 11 nucleotides matching TRBD2. This CDR3 comprises 17 residues. Germline V lookup: CDR1 SNHLY, CDR2 FYNNEI. V trimming: 6 bases; J trimming: 3 bases; junction bases outside the gene matches: 10. CDR3 loop: CASSYSALAGVYNEQFF. CDR3 DNA sequence: TGTGCCAGCAGCTACTCTGCACTAGCGGGAGTCTACAATGAGCAGTTCTTC.

This clonotype was picked up many times. V usage is TRBV12-3 or TRBV12-4 and J usage is TRBJ2-5; the match to TRBD2 covers 7 bases. The CDR3 covers 16 residues. V shed 6 bases, J shed 4 bases, and the junction held 14 bases outside the gene matches. The CDR3 DNA follows: TGTGCCAGCAGCCTGGGGGGGTCTGGCACTCGAGAGACCCAGTACTTC. It encodes CASSLGGSGTRETQYF.